This T cell receptor (beta chain) is from a study of patients and donors after allogeneic stem cell transplantation. One entry per CDR3 protein, called by TCRdb with MiXCR from the RT-PCR reads. The data hold about 110,000 distinct CDR3 sequences, with 35% observed a single time. Germline V gives CDR1 SGDLS, CDR2 YYNGEE. V lost 0 bases to trimming and J lost 6 bases; unmatched junction nucleotides: 14. The CDR3 has 20 residues. Sequenced: blood, either unsorted or a sorted T cell fraction (not recorded which). The sequence was obtained from a human donor who was either an allogeneic HSCT recipient or a stem cell or donor lymphocyte infusion donor (not recorded which). It is not recorded whose cells these are; they may come from a transplant donor. The chain has TRBV9 and TRBJ2-1; 14 nucleotides align to TRBD2. CDR3 in amino acids: CASSVDARQGGTSGSNEQFF. The CDR3 region has the DNA TGTGCCAGCAGCGTAGATGCAAGACAGGGTGGGACTAGCGGGAGCAATGAGCAGTTCTTC.